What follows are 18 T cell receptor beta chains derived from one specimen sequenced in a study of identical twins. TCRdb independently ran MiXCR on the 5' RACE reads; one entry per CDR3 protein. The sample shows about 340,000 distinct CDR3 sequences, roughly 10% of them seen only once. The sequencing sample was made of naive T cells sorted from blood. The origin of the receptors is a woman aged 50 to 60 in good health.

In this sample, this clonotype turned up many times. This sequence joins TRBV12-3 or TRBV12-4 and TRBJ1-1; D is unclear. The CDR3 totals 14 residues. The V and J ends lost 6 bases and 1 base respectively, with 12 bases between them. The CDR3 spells CASSPGLTNTEAFF. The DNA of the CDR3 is TGTGCCAGCAGCCCGGGTTTAACGAACACTGAAGCTTTCTTT.

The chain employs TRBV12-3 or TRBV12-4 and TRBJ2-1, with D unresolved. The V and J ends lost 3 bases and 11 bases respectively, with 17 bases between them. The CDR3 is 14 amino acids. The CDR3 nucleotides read TGTGCCAGCAGTTTTGGGCGGTGGGGTGCGAAGCAGTTCTTC. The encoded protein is CASSFGRWGAKQFF.

The CDR3 coding sequence is TGCAGTGCTAGAGATGGACGAGTTAATGAGCAGTTCTTC. This sequence encodes CSARDGRVNEQFF. V is TRBV20-1 and J is TRBJ2-1; D is unresolved. This CDR3 is 13 amino acids long. Germline-derived CDR1 and CDR2 are DFQATT and SNEGSKA (reference sequence). V was pared by 0 bases and J by 7 bases, with 10 bases between.

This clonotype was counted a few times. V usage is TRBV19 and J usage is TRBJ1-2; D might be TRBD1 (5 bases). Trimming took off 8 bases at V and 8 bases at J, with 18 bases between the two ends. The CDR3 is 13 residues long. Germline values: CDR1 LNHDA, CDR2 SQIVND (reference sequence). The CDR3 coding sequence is TGTGCCAGTCGACAGTCGGCCGAAGGCGGCTACACCTTC. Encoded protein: CASRQSAEGGYTF.

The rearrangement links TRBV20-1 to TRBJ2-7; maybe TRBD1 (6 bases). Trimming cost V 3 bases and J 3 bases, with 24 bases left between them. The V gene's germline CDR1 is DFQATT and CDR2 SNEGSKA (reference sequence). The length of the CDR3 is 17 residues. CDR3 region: CSARERRRPGQGYEQYF. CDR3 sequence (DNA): TGCAGTGCTAGGGAACGCCGCAGACCGGGACAAGGCTACGAGCAGTACTTC.

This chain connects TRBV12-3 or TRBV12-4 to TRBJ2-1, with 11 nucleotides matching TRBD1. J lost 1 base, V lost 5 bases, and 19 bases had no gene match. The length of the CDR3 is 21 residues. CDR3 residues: CASSPPGQGGTWLRSYNEQFF. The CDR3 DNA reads TGTGCCAGCAGTCCTCCGGGACAGGGGGGGACGTGGCTTAGATCCTACAATGAGCAGTTCTTC.

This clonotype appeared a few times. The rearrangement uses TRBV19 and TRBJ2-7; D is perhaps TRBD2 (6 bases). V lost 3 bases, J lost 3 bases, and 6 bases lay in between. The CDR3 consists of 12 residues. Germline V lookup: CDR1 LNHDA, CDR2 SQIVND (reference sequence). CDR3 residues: CASSMGGYEQYF. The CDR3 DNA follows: TGTGCCAGTAGTATGGGGGGCTACGAGCAGTACTTC.

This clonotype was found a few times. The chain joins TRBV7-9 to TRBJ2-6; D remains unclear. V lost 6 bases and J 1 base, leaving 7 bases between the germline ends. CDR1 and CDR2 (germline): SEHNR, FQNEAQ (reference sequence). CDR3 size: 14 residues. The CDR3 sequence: CASRTASGANVLTF. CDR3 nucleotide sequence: TGTGCCAGCAGAACAGCTTCTGGGGCCAACGTCCTGACTTTC.

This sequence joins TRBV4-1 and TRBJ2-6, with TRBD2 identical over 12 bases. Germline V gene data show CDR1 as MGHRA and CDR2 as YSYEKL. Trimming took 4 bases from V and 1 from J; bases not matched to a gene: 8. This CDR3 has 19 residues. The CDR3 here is CASSLYMTSGRSGANVLTF. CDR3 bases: TGCGCCAGCAGCCTGTATATGACTAGCGGGAGATCTGGGGCCAACGTCCTGACTTTC.

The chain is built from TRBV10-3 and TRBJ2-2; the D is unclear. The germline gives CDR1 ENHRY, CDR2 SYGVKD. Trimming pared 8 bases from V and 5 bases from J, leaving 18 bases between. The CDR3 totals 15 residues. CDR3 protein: CAIATGVVGTGELFF. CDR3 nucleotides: TGTGCCATCGCCACCGGAGTGGTAGGGACCGGGGAGCTGTTTTTT.

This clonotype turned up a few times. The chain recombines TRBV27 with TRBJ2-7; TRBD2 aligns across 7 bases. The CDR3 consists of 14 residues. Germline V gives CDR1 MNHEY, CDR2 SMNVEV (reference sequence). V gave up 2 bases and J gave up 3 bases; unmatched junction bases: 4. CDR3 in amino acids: CASSLRGRDYEQYF. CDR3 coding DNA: TGTGCCAGCAGTTTACGGGGGAGGGACTACGAGCAGTACTTC.

CDR3 sequence (DNA): TGCGCCAGCAGCGCGCTAGCGGGAGGGCCCGGCGGGGAGCTGTTTTTT. It is translated as CASSALAGGPGGELFF. The rearrangement uses TRBV5-1 and TRBJ2-2, with 12 positions matching TRBD2. V lost 4 bases, J lost 7 bases, and 8 bases stayed unmatched. The CDR3 loop spans 16 amino acids. Germline loops: CDR1 SGHRS, CDR2 YFSETQ.

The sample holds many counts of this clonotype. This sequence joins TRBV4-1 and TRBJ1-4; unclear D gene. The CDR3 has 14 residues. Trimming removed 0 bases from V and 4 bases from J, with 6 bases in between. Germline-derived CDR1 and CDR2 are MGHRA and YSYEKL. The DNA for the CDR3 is TGCGCCAGCAGCCAAGAGGCAGATAATGAAAAACTGTTTTTT. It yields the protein CASSQEADNEKLFF.

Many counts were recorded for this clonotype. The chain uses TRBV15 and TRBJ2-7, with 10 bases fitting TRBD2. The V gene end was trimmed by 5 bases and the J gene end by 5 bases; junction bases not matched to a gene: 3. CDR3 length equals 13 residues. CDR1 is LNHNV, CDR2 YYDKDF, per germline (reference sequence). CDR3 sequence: CATSPSGRDEQYV. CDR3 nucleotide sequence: TGTGCCACCAGCCCTAGCGGGAGAGACGAGCAGTACGTC.

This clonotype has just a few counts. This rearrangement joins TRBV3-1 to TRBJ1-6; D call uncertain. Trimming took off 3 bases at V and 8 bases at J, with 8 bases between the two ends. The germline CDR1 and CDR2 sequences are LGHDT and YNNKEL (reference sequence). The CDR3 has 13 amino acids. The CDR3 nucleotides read TGTGCCAGCAGCCACCCGCACGATTCACCCCTCCACTTT. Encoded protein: CASSHPHDSPLHF.

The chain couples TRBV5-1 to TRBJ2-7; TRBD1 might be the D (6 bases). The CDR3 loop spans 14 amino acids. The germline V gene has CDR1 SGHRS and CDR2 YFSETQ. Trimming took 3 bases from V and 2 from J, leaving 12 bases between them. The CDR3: CASSWSQGPYEQYF. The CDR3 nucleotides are TGCGCCAGCAGCTGGTCACAGGGACCCTACGAGCAGTACTTC.

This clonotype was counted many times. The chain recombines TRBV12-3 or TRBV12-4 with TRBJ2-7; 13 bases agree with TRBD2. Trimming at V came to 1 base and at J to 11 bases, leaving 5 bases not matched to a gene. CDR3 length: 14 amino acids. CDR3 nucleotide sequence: TGTGCCAGCAGTTTAGGGACTAGCGGGAGTCTTAAGTACTTC. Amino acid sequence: CASSLGTSGSLKYF.

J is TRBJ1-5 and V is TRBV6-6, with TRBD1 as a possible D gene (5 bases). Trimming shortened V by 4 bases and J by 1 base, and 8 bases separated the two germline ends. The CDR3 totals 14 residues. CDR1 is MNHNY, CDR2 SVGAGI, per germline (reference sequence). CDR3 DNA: TGTGCCAGCAGTTTTAGGGACAGCAATCAGCCCCAGCATTTT. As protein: CASSFRDSNQPQHF.